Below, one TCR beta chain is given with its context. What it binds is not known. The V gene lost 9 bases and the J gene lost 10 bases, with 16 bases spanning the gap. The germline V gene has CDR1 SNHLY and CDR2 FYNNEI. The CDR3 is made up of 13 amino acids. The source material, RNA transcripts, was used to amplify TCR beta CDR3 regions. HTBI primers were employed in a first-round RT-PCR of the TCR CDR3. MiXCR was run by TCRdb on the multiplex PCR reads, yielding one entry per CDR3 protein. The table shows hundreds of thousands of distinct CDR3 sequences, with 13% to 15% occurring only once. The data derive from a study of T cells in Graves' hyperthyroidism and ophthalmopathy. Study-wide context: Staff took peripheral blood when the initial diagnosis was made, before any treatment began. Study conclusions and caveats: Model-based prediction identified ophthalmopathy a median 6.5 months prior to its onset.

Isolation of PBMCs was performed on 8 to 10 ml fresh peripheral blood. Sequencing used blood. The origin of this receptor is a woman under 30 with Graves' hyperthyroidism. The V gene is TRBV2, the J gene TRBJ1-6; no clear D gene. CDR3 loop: CARSTGGGSPLHF. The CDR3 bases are TGTGCCAGGTCGACTGGCGGAGGCTCACCCCTCCACTTT.